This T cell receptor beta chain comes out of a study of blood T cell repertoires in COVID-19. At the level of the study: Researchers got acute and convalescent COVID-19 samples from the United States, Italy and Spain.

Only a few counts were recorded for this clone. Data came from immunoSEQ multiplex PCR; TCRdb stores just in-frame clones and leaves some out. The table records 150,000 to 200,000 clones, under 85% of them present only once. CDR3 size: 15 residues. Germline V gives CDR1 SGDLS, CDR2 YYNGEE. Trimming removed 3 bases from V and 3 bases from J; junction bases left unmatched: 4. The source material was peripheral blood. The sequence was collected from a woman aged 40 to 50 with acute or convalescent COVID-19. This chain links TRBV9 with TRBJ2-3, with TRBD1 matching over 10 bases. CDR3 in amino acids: CASSATGGLTDTQYF. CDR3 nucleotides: TGTGCCAGCAGCGCGACAGGGGGCTTGACAGATACGCAGTATTTT.